Sequencing of this T cell receptor (beta chain) was carried out in a study of identical twins. V shed 2 bases and J shed 9 bases, with 24 bases lying between them. Germline V gene sequence: CDR1 SGHRS, CDR2 YFSETQ. The length of the CDR3 is 17 residues. TCRdb reprocessed the 5' RACE reads via MiXCR and lists one record per CDR3 protein. This table has 1.5 million to 2 million distinct CDR3 sequences, roughly 35% appearing once. The rearrangement links TRBV5-1 to TRBJ2-1; D possibly corresponds to TRBD2 (6 bases). The sample was cord blood. This receptor was identified in a newborn girl in good health. This chain's CDR3 is CASSLPPRGGPYGEQFF. The CDR3, as DNA: TGCGCCAGCAGCTTACCCCCTAGGGGAGGTCCCTATGGTGAGCAGTTCTTC.